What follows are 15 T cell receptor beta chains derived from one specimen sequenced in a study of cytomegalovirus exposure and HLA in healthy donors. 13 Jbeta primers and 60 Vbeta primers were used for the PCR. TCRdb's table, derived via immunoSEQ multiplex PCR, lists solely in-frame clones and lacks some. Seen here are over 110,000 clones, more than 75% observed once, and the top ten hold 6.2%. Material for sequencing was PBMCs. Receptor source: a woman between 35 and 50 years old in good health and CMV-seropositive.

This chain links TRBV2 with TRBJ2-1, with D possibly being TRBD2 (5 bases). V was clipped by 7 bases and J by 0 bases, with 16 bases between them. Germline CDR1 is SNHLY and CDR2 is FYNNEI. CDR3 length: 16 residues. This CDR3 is CASTPLGLPSYNEQFF. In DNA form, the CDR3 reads TGTGCCAGCACCCCGTTAGGACTCCCCTCCTACAATGAGCAGTTCTTC.

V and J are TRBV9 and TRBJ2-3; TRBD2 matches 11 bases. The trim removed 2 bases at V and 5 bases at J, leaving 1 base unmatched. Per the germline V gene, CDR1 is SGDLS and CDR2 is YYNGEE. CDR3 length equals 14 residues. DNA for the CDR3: TGTGCCAGCAGCGTGACTAGCGGGGTAGATACGCAGTATTTT. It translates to CASSVTSGVDTQYF. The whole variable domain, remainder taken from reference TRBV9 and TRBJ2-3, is DSGVTQTPKHLITATGQRVTLRCSPRSGDLSVYWYQQSLDQGLQFLIQYYNGEERAKGNILERFSAQQFPDLHSELNLSSLELGDSALYFCASSVTSGVDTQYFGPGTRLTVL.

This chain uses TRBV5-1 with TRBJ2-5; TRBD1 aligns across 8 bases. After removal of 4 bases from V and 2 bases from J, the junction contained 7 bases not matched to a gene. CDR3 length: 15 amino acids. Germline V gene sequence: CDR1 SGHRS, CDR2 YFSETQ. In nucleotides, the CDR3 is TGCGCCAGCAGCCCCCCCGGGACAGGACAAGAGACCCAGTACTTC. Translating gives CASSPPGTGQETQYF.

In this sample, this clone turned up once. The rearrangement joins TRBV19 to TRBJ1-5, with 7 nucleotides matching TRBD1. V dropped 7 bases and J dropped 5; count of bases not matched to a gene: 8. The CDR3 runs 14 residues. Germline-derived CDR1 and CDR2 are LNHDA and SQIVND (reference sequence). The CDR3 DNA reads TGTGCCAGTACCCTGGGACAGAAGGATCAGCCCCAGCATTTT. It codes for CASTLGQKDQPQHF.

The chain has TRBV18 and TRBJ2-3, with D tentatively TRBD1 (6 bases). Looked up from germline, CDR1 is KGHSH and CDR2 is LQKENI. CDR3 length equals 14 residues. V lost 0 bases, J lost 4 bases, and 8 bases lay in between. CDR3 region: CASSPPHRADTQYF. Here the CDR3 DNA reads TGTGCCAGCTCACCACCGCACAGGGCAGATACGCAGTATTTT.

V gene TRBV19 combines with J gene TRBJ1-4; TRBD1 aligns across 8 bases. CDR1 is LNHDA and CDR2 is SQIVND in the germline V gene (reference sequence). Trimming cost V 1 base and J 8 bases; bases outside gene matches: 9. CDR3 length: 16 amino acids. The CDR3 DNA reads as TGTGCCAGTAGTATAGGGACAGGGCCTGATTACGAAAAACTGTTTTTT. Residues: CASSIGTGPDYEKLFF.

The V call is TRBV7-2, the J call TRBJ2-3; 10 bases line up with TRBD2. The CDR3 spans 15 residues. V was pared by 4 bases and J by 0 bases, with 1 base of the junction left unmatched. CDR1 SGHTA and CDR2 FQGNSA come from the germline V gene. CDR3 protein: CASSSLAGSTDTQYF. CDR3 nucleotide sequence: TGTGCCAGCAGCTCACTAGCGGGAAGCACAGATACGCAGTATTTT.

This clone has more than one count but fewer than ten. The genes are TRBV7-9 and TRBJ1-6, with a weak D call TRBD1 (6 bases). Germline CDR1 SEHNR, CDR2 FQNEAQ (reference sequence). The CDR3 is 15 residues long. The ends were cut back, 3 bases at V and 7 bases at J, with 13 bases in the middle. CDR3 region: CASSFSGGRNSPLHF. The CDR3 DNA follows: TGTGCCAGCAGCTTCAGCGGGGGCCGGAATTCACCCCTCCACTTT.

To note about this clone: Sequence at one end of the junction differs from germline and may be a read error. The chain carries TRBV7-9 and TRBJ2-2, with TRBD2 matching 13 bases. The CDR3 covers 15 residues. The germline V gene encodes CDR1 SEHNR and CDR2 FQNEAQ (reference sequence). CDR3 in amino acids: CSSSRTSGSSGELFF. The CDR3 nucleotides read TGTTCCAGCAGCCGGACTAGCGGGAGCTCCGGGGAGCTGTTTTTT. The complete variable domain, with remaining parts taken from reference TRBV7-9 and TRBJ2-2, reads DTGVSQNPRHKITKRGQNVTFRCDPISEHNRLYWYRQTLGQGPEFLTYFQNEAQLEKSRLLSDRFSAERPKGSFSTLEIQRTEQGDSAMYLCSSSRTSGSSGELFFGEGSRLTVL.

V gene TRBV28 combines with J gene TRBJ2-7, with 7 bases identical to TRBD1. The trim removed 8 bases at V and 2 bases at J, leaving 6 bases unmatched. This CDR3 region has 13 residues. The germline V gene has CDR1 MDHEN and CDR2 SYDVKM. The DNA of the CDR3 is TGTGCCAGCCTCGGGCAGGGGGCCTACGAGCAGTACTTC. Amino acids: CASLGQGAYEQYF.

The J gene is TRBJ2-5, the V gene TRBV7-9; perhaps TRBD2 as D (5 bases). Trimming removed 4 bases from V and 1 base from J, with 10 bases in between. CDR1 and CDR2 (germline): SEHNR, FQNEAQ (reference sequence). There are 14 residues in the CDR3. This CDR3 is CASSSAGLQETQYF. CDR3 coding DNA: TGTGCCAGCAGCTCGGCGGGCCTCCAAGAGACCCAGTACTTC. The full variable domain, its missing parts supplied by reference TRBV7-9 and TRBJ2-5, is DTGVSQNPRHKITKRGQNVTFRCDPISEHNRLYWYRQTLGQGPEFLTYFQNEAQLEKSRLLSDRFSAERPKGSFSTLEIQRTEQGDSAMYLCASSSAGLQETQYFGPGTRLLVL.

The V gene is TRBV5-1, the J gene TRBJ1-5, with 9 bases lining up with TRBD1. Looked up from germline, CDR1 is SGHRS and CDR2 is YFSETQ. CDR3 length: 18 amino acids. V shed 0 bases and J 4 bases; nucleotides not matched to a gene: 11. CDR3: CASSLGTTGGRLNQPQHF. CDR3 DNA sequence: TGCGCCAGCAGCTTGGGGACCACAGGGGGCCGGCTAAATCAGCCCCAGCATTTT.

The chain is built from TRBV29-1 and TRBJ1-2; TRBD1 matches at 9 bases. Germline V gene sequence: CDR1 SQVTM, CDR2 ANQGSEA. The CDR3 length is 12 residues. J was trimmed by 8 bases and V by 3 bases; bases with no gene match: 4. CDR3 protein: CSVEDRGRGYTF. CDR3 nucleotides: TGCAGCGTTGAGGACAGGGGAAGAGGCTACACCTTC. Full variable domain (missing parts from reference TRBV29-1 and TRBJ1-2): SAVISQKPSRDICQRGTSLTIQCQVDSQVTMMFWYRQQPGQSLTLIATANQGSEATYESGFVIDKFPISRPNLTFSTLTVSNMSPEDSSIYLCSVEDRGRGYTFGSGTRLTVV.

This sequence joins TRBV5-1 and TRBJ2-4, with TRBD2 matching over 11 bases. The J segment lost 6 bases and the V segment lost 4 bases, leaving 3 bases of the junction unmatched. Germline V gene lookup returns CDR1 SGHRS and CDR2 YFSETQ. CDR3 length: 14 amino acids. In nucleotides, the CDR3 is TGCGCCAGCAGCATGGGGACTAGCGGAAACATTCAGTACTTC. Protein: CASSMGTSGNIQYF. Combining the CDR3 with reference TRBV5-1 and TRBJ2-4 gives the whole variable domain KAGVTQTPRYLIKTRGQQVTLSCSPISGHRSVSWYQQTPGQGLQFLFEYFSETQRNKGNFPGRFSGRQFSNSRSEMNVSTLELGDSALYLCASSMGTSGNIQYFGAGTRLSVL.

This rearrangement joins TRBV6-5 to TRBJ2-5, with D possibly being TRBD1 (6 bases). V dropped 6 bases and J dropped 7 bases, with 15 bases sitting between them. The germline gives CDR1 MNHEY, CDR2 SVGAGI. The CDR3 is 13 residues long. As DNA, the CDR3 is TGTGCCAGCAGCAGCAGTGGCAGGGGGACCCAGTACTTC. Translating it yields CASSSSGRGTQYF.